The 24 T cell receptor beta chains in this list originate from one sample, sequenced in a study of blood T cell repertoires in COVID-19. The repertoire was sequenced with immunoSEQ multiplex PCR; TCRdb's copy has only in-frame clones and lacks some. The profile covers roughly 210,000 clones, with about 85% appearing a single time and 1.5% to 2% taken by the ten largest. Sequenced sample: peripheral blood. These TCRs come from a man between 65 and 80 years old with acute or convalescent COVID-19.

The rearrangement uses TRBV30 and TRBJ1-1, with D hard to call. The germline V gene has CDR1 GTSNPN and CDR2 SVGIG (reference sequence). Trimming shortened V by 3 bases and J by 7 bases, and 18 bases separated the two germline ends. The CDR3 loop spans 14 amino acids. CDR3 in amino acids: CAWRSLEWTIEAFF. The CDR3 DNA reads as TGTGCCTGGAGGTCTTTGGAATGGACTATTGAAGCTTTCTTT.

This chain's CDR3 is CASRKGQVNNQPQHF. Here the CDR3 DNA reads TGTGCCAGCAGAAAAGGACAGGTGAACAATCAGCCCCAGCATTTT. This chain connects TRBV2 to TRBJ1-5; 7 nucleotides agree with TRBD1. The CDR3 has 15 amino acids. The trim removed 6 bases at V and 3 bases at J, leaving 8 bases unmatched. Germline V lookup: CDR1 SNHLY, CDR2 FYNNEI. The whole variable domain, remainder taken from reference TRBV2 and TRBJ1-5, is EPEVTQTPSHQVTQMGQEVILRCVPISNHLYFYWYRQILGQKVEFLVSFYNNEISEKSEIFDDQFSVERPDGSNFTLKIRSTKLEDSAMYFCASRKGQVNNQPQHFGDGTRLSIL.

V and J are TRBV2 and TRBJ1-1; D possibly corresponds to TRBD1 (5 bases). The germline V and J ends were trimmed by 5 bases and 1 base, with 8 bases remaining between them. The CDR3 has 13 residues. CDR1 SNHLY and CDR2 FYNNEI come from the germline V gene. The CDR3 here is CASSSQENTEAFF. The CDR3 DNA reads TGTGCCAGCAGTTCACAGGAGAACACTGAAGCTTTCTTT.

The chain links TRBV2 to TRBJ1-2; D gene ambiguous. Germline CDR1 reads SNHLY; CDR2 reads FYNNEI. This CDR3 is built from 13 residues. Trimming cost V 4 bases and J 0 bases, with 6 bases left between them. This CDR3 reads CASSVSANYGYTF. In DNA, the CDR3 is TGTGCCAGCAGTGTCTCGGCTAACTATGGCTACACCTTC.

The genes are TRBV27 and TRBJ2-5; 9 positions agree with TRBD2. J gave up 2 bases and V 0 bases, and 4 bases lay outside the gene matches. Germline CDR1 is MNHEY and CDR2 is SMNVEV (reference sequence). The CDR3 runs 16 residues. The chain's CDR3 is CASSLSSGRLQETQYF. CDR3 DNA sequence: TGTGCCAGCAGTTTATCTAGCGGGAGATTACAAGAGACCCAGTACTTC.

J is TRBJ2-1 and V is TRBV5-1; 13 nucleotides line up with TRBD2. Per germline, CDR1 SGHRS and CDR2 YFSETQ. J was trimmed by 9 bases and V by 2 bases; bases with no gene match: 8. This CDR3 has 16 amino acids. CDR3 sequence: CASSLGTSGIVSEQFF. The CDR3 region has the DNA TGCGCCAGCAGCTTAGGGACTAGCGGGATAGTTAGTGAGCAGTTCTTC.

The chain combines TRBV7-8 with TRBJ2-3; 10 bases fit TRBD1. The CDR3 sequence is 17 residues long. Germline trimming cut 2 bases from V and 7 bases from J; bases unmatched to any gene: 12. Germline V gene data show CDR1 as SGHVS and CDR2 as FQNEAQ. CDR3 DNA: TGTGCCAGCAGCTTACGGGGACAGGGGAGTCAGGTGAATACGCAGTATTTT. It codes for CASSLRGQGSQVNTQYF.

The rearrangement joins TRBV19 to TRBJ2-3, with 11 nucleotides matching TRBD2. This CDR3 is built from 15 residues. Unmatched junction bases numbered 7, after V lost 9 bases and J lost 2 bases. Germline CDR1 reads LNHDA; CDR2 reads SQIVND (reference sequence). The CDR3, as DNA: TGTGCCAGAGACTTGACTAGCGGGACCACAGATACGCAGTATTTT. This sequence encodes CARDLTSGTTDTQYF.

The chain joins TRBV30 to TRBJ2-5; D is unresolved. V lost 2 bases and J lost 5, with 9 bases in between. Germline V gives CDR1 GTSNPN, CDR2 SVGIG (reference sequence). This CDR3 is 12 amino acids long. CDR3 sequence reads: CAWSSGFETQYF. The CDR3, as DNA: TGTGCCTGGAGTTCCGGTTTTGAGACCCAGTACTTC. The full variable domain, in which reference TRBV30 and TRBJ2-5 provide the parts outside the CDR3, is SQTIHQWPATLVQPVGSPLSLECTVEGTSNPNLYWYRQAAGRGLQLLFYSVGIGQISSEVPQNLSASRPQDRQFILSSKKLLLSDSGFYLCAWSSGFETQYFGPGTRLLVL.

The chain combines TRBV21-1 with TRBJ2-2; no check of the table's D call, TRBD2, against the DNA was made. TRBV21-1 is listed as a pseudogene. The CDR3 loop spans 14 amino acids. Written as DNA, the CDR3 is TGTGCCGGAGGGGCCTCCAGCAACACCGGGGAGCTGTTTTTT. It encodes CAGGASSNTGELFF.

The V call is TRBV19, the J call TRBJ2-1; 14 nucleotides align to TRBD2. J was trimmed by 7 bases and V by 7 bases; bases with no gene match: 9. CDR1 LNHDA and CDR2 SQIVND come from the germline V gene (reference sequence). This CDR3 region has 16 residues. CDR3 nucleotide sequence: TGTGCCAGTACCCTACGTGGACTAGCGGGAGGAAATGAGCAGTTCTTC. Its translation is CASTLRGLAGGNEQFF.

This clone was seen only once. The chain employs TRBV7-2 and TRBJ1-4, with 7 bases lining up with TRBD1. The J segment lost 2 bases and the V segment lost 5 bases, leaving 5 bases of the junction unmatched. Germline lookup yields CDR1 SGHTA and CDR2 FQGNSA. The CDR3 has 15 amino acids. The CDR3 DNA sequence: TGTGCCAGCAGCCAAATGGGACAGACTAATGAAAAACTGTTTTTT. Its translation is CASSQMGQTNEKLFF.

CDR3 nucleotide sequence: TGTGCCAGCAGCATGGGGGGGGACTCTGGGGCCAACGTCCTGACTTTC. This gives the protein CASSMGGDSGANVLTF. The chain links TRBV5-4 to TRBJ2-6; 7 bases align to TRBD2. The CDR3 covers 16 residues. V trimming: 4 bases; J trimming: 0 bases; junction bases outside the gene matches: 4. Germline loops: CDR1 SGHNT, CDR2 YYREEE (reference sequence).

The V gene is TRBV5-5, the J gene TRBJ1-5; D not resolved. V lost 4 bases and J 0 bases, leaving 17 bases between the germline ends. CDR1 is SGHKS, CDR2 YYEKEE, per germline (reference sequence). The CDR3 is made up of 17 amino acids. The CDR3 here is CASSPTPGLYSNQPQHF. The CDR3 coding sequence is TGTGCCAGCAGCCCAACCCCCGGACTTTATAGCAATCAGCCCCAGCATTTT. Filled out from reference TRBV5-5 and TRBJ1-5, the complete variable domain reads DAGVTQSPTHLIKTRGQQVTLRCSPISGHKSVSWYQQVLGQGPQFIFQYYEKEERGRGNFPDRFSARQFPNYSSELNVNALLLGDSALYLCASSPTPGLYSNQPQHFGDGTRLSIL.

The gene calls are TRBV4-3 and TRBJ2-7; 7 positions match TRBD2. This CDR3 region has 16 residues. Germline V gene data show CDR1 as LGHNA and CDR2 as YSLEER. Trimming at V came to 1 base and at J to 4 bases, leaving 10 bases not matched to a gene. CDR3 amino acids: CASSQAGLAVGYEQYF. The CDR3 bases are TGCGCCAGCAGCCAAGCTGGGCTAGCGGTTGGTTACGAGCAGTACTTC.

This chain joins TRBV9 and TRBJ1-6; 7 positions match TRBD1. This CDR3 spans 15 amino acids. Germline CDR1 reads SGDLS; CDR2 reads YYNGEE. After removal of 4 bases from V and 5 bases from J, the junction contained 6 bases not matched to a gene. The CDR3 spells CASSSQGLHNSPLHF. The CDR3 DNA reads TGTGCCAGCAGCTCACAGGGGTTGCATAATTCACCCCTCCACTTT. Full variable domain (missing parts from reference TRBV9 and TRBJ1-6): DSGVTQTPKHLITATGQRVTLRCSPRSGDLSVYWYQQSLDQGLQFLIQYYNGEERAKGNILERFSAQQFPDLHSELNLSSLELGDSALYFCASSSQGLHNSPLHFGNGTRLTVT.

The J gene is TRBJ2-7, the V gene TRBV4-1, with TRBD2 identical over 8 bases. V trimming: 0 bases; J trimming: 6 bases; junction bases outside the gene matches: 7. Germline V CDR1 and CDR2: MGHRA, YSYEKL. The length of the CDR3 is 15 residues. The CDR3 sequence: CASSQDAGGPREQYF. The CDR3 nucleotides are TGCGCCAGCAGCCAAGACGCGGGAGGTCCCCGCGAGCAGTACTTC.

The gene calls are TRBV5-1 and TRBJ2-7; 13 nucleotides align to TRBD2. Germline V gene sequence: CDR1 SGHRS, CDR2 YFSETQ. V dropped 3 bases and J dropped 11; count of bases not matched to a gene: 5. The CDR3 has 13 amino acids. The DNA of the CDR3 is TGCGCCAGCAGCTACGGACTAGCGGGAGAAGAGTACTTC. Its protein is CASSYGLAGEEYF.

This rearrangement joins TRBV6-5 to TRBJ1-5, with a tentative D call TRBD1 (5 bases). The CDR3 is 15 amino acids. In germline, CDR1 is MNHEY, CDR2 SVGAGI. V dropped 7 bases and J dropped 5 bases, with 18 bases sitting between them. CDR3 sequence: CASTVDQGLYQPQHF. Here the CDR3 DNA reads TGTGCCAGCACCGTCGATCAGGGATTGTATCAGCCCCAGCATTTT.

V gene TRBV5-8 combines with J gene TRBJ2-3, with 7 bases matching TRBD2. The CDR3 consists of 18 residues. The germline gives CDR1 SGHTS, CDR2 YDEGEE. Unmatched junction bases numbered 13, after V lost 0 bases and J lost 3 bases. CDR3 residues: CASSLGGVAGPPTDTQYF. Here the CDR3 DNA reads TGTGCCAGCAGCTTGGGAGGGGTAGCGGGCCCTCCAACAGATACGCAGTATTTT. The full variable domain, its missing parts supplied by reference TRBV5-8 and TRBJ2-3, is EAGVTQSPTHLIKTRGQQATLRCSPISGHTSVYWYQQALGLGLQFLLWYDEGEERNRGNFPPRFSGRQFPNYSSELNVNALELEDSALYLCASSLGGVAGPPTDTQYFGPGTRLTVL.

V usage is TRBV15 and J usage is TRBJ1-1; tentatively, D is TRBD1 (6 bases). Germline CDR1 reads LNHNV; CDR2 reads YYDKDF (reference sequence). This CDR3 has 14 amino acids. V lost 3 bases and J 5 bases, leaving 13 bases between the germline ends. CDR3 DNA: TGTGCCACCAGCAGCGCACAGGGTTTGACTGAAGCTTTCTTT. Residues: CATSSAQGLTEAFF.

The chain is built from TRBV3-1 (or the pseudogene TRBV3-2) and TRBJ2-1, with 7 bases identical to TRBD2. Trimming cost V 3 bases and J 0 bases; bases outside gene matches: 2. This CDR3 comprises 15 residues. Germline lookup yields CDR1 LGHDT and CDR2 YNNKEL (reference sequence). The CDR3 loop is CASSQGGGSYNEQFF. Here the CDR3 DNA reads TGTGCCAGCAGCCAGGGCGGGGGCTCCTACAATGAGCAGTTCTTC.

The V and J genes are TRBV10-2 and TRBJ1-5; no firm D call. Trimming pared 2 bases from V and 0 bases from J, leaving 11 bases between. CDR1 and CDR2 (germline): WSHSY, SAAADI. The CDR3 consists of 16 residues. CDR3 in DNA: TGCGCCAGCAGTGAGGGGCACGAGTATAGCAATCAGCCCCAGCATTTT. It yields the protein CASSEGHEYSNQPQHF.

The genes are TRBV18 and TRBJ1-3, with unresolved D. Germline V gene sequence: CDR1 KGHSH, CDR2 LQKENI. The V gene lost 3 bases and the J gene lost 1 base, with 7 bases spanning the gap. CDR3 size: 14 residues. DNA of the CDR3: TGTGCCAGCTCACCGGGAGGTTCTGGAAACACCATATATTTT. This translates into CASSPGGSGNTIYF. The entire variable domain, with the rest obtained from reference TRBV18 and TRBJ1-3, is as follows: NAGVMQNPRHLVRRRGQEARLRCSPMKGHSHVYWYRQLPEEGLKFMVYLQKENIIDESGMPKERFSAEFPKEGPSILRIQQVVRGDSAAYFCASSPGGSGNTIYFGEGSWLTVV.